Given below is one TCR beta chain in context. These data come from a study of blood T cell repertoires in COVID-19. Overall study context: Specimens from acute and convalescent COVID-19 originated in the United States, Italy and Spain. Nucleic acid was either cDNA or gDNA, and it came from T cells, B-cell-depleted T cells, or PBMCs.

TCRdb's table, derived via immunoSEQ multiplex PCR, lists solely in-frame clones and lacks some. The repertoire has under 95,000 clones, roughly 85% of them found once; the top ten carry roughly 45%. V dropped 7 bases and J dropped 4 bases, with 16 bases sitting between them. This CDR3 comprises 14 residues. Looked up from germline, CDR1 is MNHEY and CDR2 is SVGAGI. This rearrangement joins TRBV6-5 to TRBJ1-2; D is unresolved. This TCR derives from a human donor in a cohort sampled during active COVID-19. The source material was peripheral blood. The CDR3 protein is CASTATQDGYGYTF. CDR3 nucleotide sequence: TGTGCCAGCACCGCGACCCAGGATGGCTATGGCTACACCTTC.